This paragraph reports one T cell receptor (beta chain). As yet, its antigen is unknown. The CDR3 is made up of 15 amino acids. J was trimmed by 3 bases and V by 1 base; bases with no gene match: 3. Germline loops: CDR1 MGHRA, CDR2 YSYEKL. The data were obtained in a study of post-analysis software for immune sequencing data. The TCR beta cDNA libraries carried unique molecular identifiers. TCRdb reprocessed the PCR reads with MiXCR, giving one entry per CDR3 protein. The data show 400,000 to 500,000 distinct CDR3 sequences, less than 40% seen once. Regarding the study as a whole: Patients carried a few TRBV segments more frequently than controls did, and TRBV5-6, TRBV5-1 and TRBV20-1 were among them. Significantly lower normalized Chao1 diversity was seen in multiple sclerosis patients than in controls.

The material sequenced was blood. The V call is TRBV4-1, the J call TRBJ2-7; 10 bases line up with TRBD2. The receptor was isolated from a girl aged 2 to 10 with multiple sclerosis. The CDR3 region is CASSQVTSGRYEQYF. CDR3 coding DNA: TGCGCCAGCAGCCAAGTGACTAGCGGGCGCTACGAGCAGTACTTC.